One sample yielded the 17 T cell receptor beta chains listed below, sequenced in a study of CD8 T cells in Susac syndrome. Reverse transcription used roughly 0.45 to 1 ug RNA and random hexamers. TCRdb itself ran the immunoSEQ multiplex PCR reads through MiXCR, one entry per CDR3 protein. The sample consists of tens of thousands of distinct CDR3 sequences, about 95% of them appearing once. Material for sequencing was CD8+ T cells from PBMCs. All receptors derive from a human donor with Susac syndrome.

The rearrangement joins TRBV30 to TRBJ2-1; D is unclear. V was shortened by 0 bases and J by 8 bases, with 5 bases between the two germline ends. The germline V gene encodes CDR1 GTSNPN and CDR2 SVGIG (reference sequence). The CDR3 consists of 11 residues. The CDR3, as DNA: TGTGCCTGGAGTGTACAGCATGAGCAGTTCTTC. This encodes CAWSVQHEQFF.

This chain connects TRBV13 to TRBJ2-4; 7 bases map to TRBD2. The CDR3 spans 16 residues. The junction had 5 bases not matched to a gene; V was cut back by 2 bases and J by 1 base. Per the germline V gene, CDR1 is PRHDT and CDR2 is FYEKMQ (reference sequence). CDR3 region: CASSLWAGEAKNIQYF. The CDR3, as DNA: TGTGCCAGCAGCTTATGGGCGGGGGAGGCCAAAAACATTCAGTACTTC.

The V gene is TRBV12-3 or TRBV12-4, the J gene TRBJ2-5, with D possibly being TRBD1 or TRBD2 (5 bases each). V lost 5 bases to trimming and J lost 7 bases, with 11 bases between them. The CDR3 length is 12 residues. CDR3 in amino acids: CASSETGATQYF. CDR3 DNA: TGTGCCAGCAGTGAAACCGGGGCGACCCAGTACTTC.

This clonotype appeared a single time. Written as DNA, the CDR3 is TGCGCCAGCAGCCAAGAACCCGACTCTGGGGCCAACGTCCTGACTTTC. This sequence encodes CASSQEPDSGANVLTF. The chain is built from TRBV4-3 and TRBJ2-6; D gene uncertain. V lost 0 bases to trimming and J lost 0 bases, with 6 bases between them. The CDR3 contains 16 residues. CDR1 is LGHNA and CDR2 is YSLEER in the germline V gene.

DNA for the CDR3: TGTGCCAGCAGCGTCGATTCAGGGAGCGCTGAAGCTTTCTTT. It specifies CASSVDSGSAEAFF. The chain joins TRBV9 to TRBJ1-1; TRBD1 is a possible D gene (5 bases). Per germline, CDR1 SGDLS and CDR2 YYNGEE. V dropped 2 bases and J dropped 6 bases, with 14 bases sitting between them. The CDR3 extends over 14 amino acids.

This rearrangement joins TRBV20-1 to TRBJ2-1; no clear D gene. The CDR3 runs to 14 residues. Germline loops: CDR1 DFQATT, CDR2 SNEGSKA (reference sequence). Trimming left V 5 bases short and J 6 bases short, with 17 bases between. CDR3 nucleotide sequence: TGCAGTGCTCTAAACACAACTACAGTCAATGAGCAGTTCTTC. This gives the protein CSALNTTTVNEQFF.

The gene calls are TRBV27 and TRBJ1-5; tentatively, D is TRBD1 (6 bases). Trimming took 5 bases from V and 2 from J, leaving 19 bases between them. The CDR3 is 17 amino acids. CDR1 is MNHEY, CDR2 SMNVEV, per germline (reference sequence). CDR3 nucleotide sequence: TGTGCCAGCAGTACCTTACAGGGAGGTGGTGGCAATCAGCCCCAGCATTTT. Protein sequence: CASSTLQGGGGNQPQHF.

V is TRBV7-3 and J is TRBJ2-2, with 8 bases matching TRBD1. Germline assignment: CDR1 SGHTA and CDR2 FQGTGA. The CDR3 is made up of 15 amino acids. With V trimmed by 5 bases and J by 5 bases, 7 bases remained unmatched. As DNA, the CDR3 is TGTGCCAGCAGCCCCACAGGGGGGCCTACCGGGGAGCTGTTTTTT. Protein: CASSPTGGPTGELFF.

The CDR3 spells CASSLEGDIQYF. CDR3 coding DNA: TGTGCCAGCAGCTTAGAGGGGGACATTCAGTACTTC. The chain uses TRBV7-6 and TRBJ2-4, with D maybe TRBD1 (6 bases). The CDR3 length is 12 residues. The V gene's germline CDR1 is SGHVS and CDR2 FNYEAQ. V lost 1 base and J 8 bases, leaving 6 bases between the germline ends. The full variable domain, rest sourced from reference TRBV7-6 and TRBJ2-4, is GAGVSQSPRYKVTKRGQDVALRCDPISGHVSLYWYRQALGQGPEFLTYFNYEAQQDKSGLPNDRFSAERPEGSISTLTIQRTEQRDSAMYRCASSLEGDIQYFGAGTRLSVL.

The J gene is TRBJ1-2, the V gene TRBV29-1; D gene unclear. Trimming pared 0 bases from V and 4 bases from J, leaving 9 bases between. Germline values: CDR1 SQVTM, CDR2 ANQGSEA. The CDR3 runs 13 residues. In DNA form, the CDR3 reads TGCAGCGTTGAAGACAGCCTAGGCTATGGCTACACCTTC. Encoded protein: CSVEDSLGYGYTF.

This sequence joins TRBV4-3 and TRBJ2-7; 8 bases match TRBD2. After removal of 5 bases from V and 6 bases from J, the junction contained 9 bases not matched to a gene. CDR1 and CDR2 (germline): LGHNA, YSLEER. This CDR3 spans 14 amino acids. CDR3 bases: TGCGCCAGCAGCGCGCGACTAGCGAATCCCGAGCAGTACTTC. The encoded protein is CASSARLANPEQYF.

The V call is TRBV5-1, the J call TRBJ2-5, with 7 bases fitting TRBD2. With 4 bases clipped from V and 2 bases from J, the junction kept 5 bases outside the gene matches. Germline V CDR1 and CDR2: SGHRS, YFSETQ. The CDR3 extends over 14 amino acids. CDR3 in DNA: TGCGCCAGCAGCGCATGGGGGGGGCAAGAGACCCAGTACTTC. Its translation is CASSAWGGQETQYF.

The chain is built from TRBV6-1 and TRBJ2-5; 8 positions agree with TRBD2. The V and J ends lost 6 bases and 5 bases, in that order; junction bases with no gene match: 14. This CDR3 has 16 residues. The germline V gene encodes CDR1 MNHNS and CDR2 SASEGT. CDR3 sequence: CASRNREGPRSETQYF. In DNA form, the CDR3 reads TGTGCCAGCAGGAACCGGGAGGGCCCTCGTTCGGAGACCCAGTACTTC.

The chain employs TRBV28 and TRBJ1-5; D is ambiguous. This CDR3 contains 13 residues. Trimming shortened V by 4 bases and J by 2 bases, and 6 bases separated the two germline ends. Germline V gene lookup returns CDR1 MDHEN and CDR2 SYDVKM. The chain's CDR3 is CASSSGGNQPQHF. The CDR3 DNA sequence: TGTGCCAGCAGTTCAGGTGGCAATCAGCCCCAGCATTTT.

The genes are TRBV6-5 and TRBJ1-5, with 7 bases matching TRBD1. The ends lost 2 bases at V and 0 bases at J; junction bases unmatched: 13. This CDR3 region has 19 residues. Germline lookup yields CDR1 MNHEY and CDR2 SVGAGI. As DNA, the CDR3 is TGTGCCAGCAGTTACGGGGGCCGACAGGGCCCCTATAGCAATCAGCCCCAGCATTTT. Protein: CASSYGGRQGPYSNQPQHF.

The CDR3 sequence: CASSQVQWDIQYF. The CDR3 DNA sequence: TGTGCCAGCAGCCAGGTCCAGTGGGACATTCAGTACTTC. V gene TRBV3-1 combines with J gene TRBJ2-4; D unclear. The CDR3 extends over 13 amino acids. Trimming shortened V by 3 bases and J by 8 bases, and 11 bases separated the two germline ends. Germline V gene lookup returns CDR1 LGHDT and CDR2 YNNKEL (reference sequence).

J is TRBJ2-7 and V is TRBV7-9; D unresolved. The CDR3 extends over 14 amino acids. V was cut by 3 bases and J by 4 bases, with 13 bases left in between. Per the germline V gene, CDR1 is SEHNR and CDR2 is FQNEAQ (reference sequence). The CDR3 protein is CASSFPGYGYEQYF. The CDR3 DNA is TGTGCCAGCAGCTTTCCCGGGTACGGGTACGAGCAGTACTTC.